What follows are 9 T cell receptor beta chains derived from one specimen sequenced in a study of beta chain features in type 1 diabetes. cDNA synthesis used the whole RNA isolate, giving expressed TCRB sequences. The assay was immunoSEQ multiplex PCR, and TCRdb's table has in-frame clones only and misses some. The sample shows 450,000 to 550,000 clones, about 29% of them seen only once. The sample comprised naive CD4+ T cells from blood. These receptor sequences come from a man younger than 30 in good health.

To note about this clone: At the DNA level, this CDR3 is encoded by other sequences in the same sample as well. CDR3 DNA sequence: TGTGCCAGCAGCGTAGCGACTTACAATGAGCAGTTCTTC. It codes for CASSVATYNEQFF. The chain couples TRBV9 to TRBJ2-1; no reliable D call. V was clipped by 0 bases and J by 4 bases, with 5 bases between them. This CDR3 has 13 residues. Germline loops: CDR1 SGDLS, CDR2 YYNGEE.

This clone was seen more than once but under ten times. The chain is built from TRBV4-1 and TRBJ2-7, with a weak D call TRBD1 (6 bases). CDR3 size: 17 residues. Trimming left V 0 bases short and J 0 bases short, with 15 bases between. Germline values: CDR1 MGHRA, CDR2 YSYEKL. The CDR3 region is CASSQETGFLSSYEQYF. CDR3 bases: TGCGCCAGCAGCCAAGAGACAGGATTTTTAAGCTCCTACGAGCAGTACTTC.

This clone showed up just a few times. The rearrangement links TRBV29-1 to TRBJ2-1; the D gene is possibly TRBD2 (6 bases). V was cut by 7 bases and J by 0 bases, with 13 bases left in between. CDR1 is SQVTM and CDR2 is ANQGSEA in the germline V gene. The CDR3 is made up of 14 amino acids. The CDR3 DNA is TGCAGCGGTCTAGCGCTTAGCTCCTACAATGAGCAGTTCTTC. Its translation is CSGLALSSYNEQFF.

The V gene is TRBV7-9, the J gene TRBJ2-1; perhaps TRBD2 as D (6 bases). V dropped 6 bases and J dropped 4 bases, with 13 bases sitting between them. Per germline, CDR1 SEHNR and CDR2 FQNEAQ (reference sequence). The CDR3 consists of 14 residues. CDR3 nucleotide sequence: TGTGCCAGCAGTGATTCGCGGGGATACAATGAGCAGTTCTTC. The encoded protein is CASSDSRGYNEQFF.

This clone appeared a few times. The rearrangement links TRBV9 to TRBJ2-6; no firm D call. Per the germline V gene, CDR1 is SGDLS and CDR2 is YYNGEE. Trimming removed 2 bases at V and 4 bases at J, with 7 bases between. CDR3 length: 14 residues. This chain's CDR3 is CASSVEMGANVLTF. For the CDR3, the DNA is TGTGCCAGCAGCGTCGAAATGGGGGCCAACGTCCTGACTTTC. Full variable domain (outside the CDR3, taken from reference TRBV9 and TRBJ2-6): DSGVTQTPKHLITATGQRVTLRCSPRSGDLSVYWYQQSLDQGLQFLIQYYNGEERAKGNILERFSAQQFPDLHSELNLSSLELGDSALYFCASSVEMGANVLTFGAGSRLTVL.

The V and J genes are TRBV28 and TRBJ2-5, with TRBD2 matching over 10 bases. Trimming removed 4 bases from V and 0 bases from J; junction bases left unmatched: 17. Per the germline V gene, CDR1 is MDHEN and CDR2 is SYDVKM. This CDR3 is 20 amino acids long. DNA of the CDR3: TGTGCCAGCAGTTCAGAGACAGTTCTAGCGGGAGAACCAAACCAAGAGACCCAGTACTTC. Encoded protein: CASSSETVLAGEPNQETQYF.

The gene calls are TRBV15 and TRBJ2-7; possible D gene TRBD1, 5 bases. V was shortened by 0 bases and J by 6 bases, with 9 bases between the two germline ends. Germline CDR1 reads LNHNV; CDR2 reads YYDKDF (reference sequence). This CDR3 is built from 13 residues. CDR3 nucleotides: TGTGCCACCAGCAGAGATATTCAGGGCGAGCAGTACTTC. It translates to CATSRDIQGEQYF.

The chain uses TRBV10-2 and TRBJ2-5; 13 positions agree with TRBD2. The CDR3 extends over 14 amino acids. Trimming at V came to 10 bases and at J to 5 bases, leaving 7 bases not matched to a gene. In germline, CDR1 is WSHSY, CDR2 SAAADI. This chain's CDR3 is CATGLAGEYETQYF. DNA for the CDR3: TGCGCCACTGGACTAGCGGGAGAATACGAGACCCAGTACTTC.

The rearrangement links TRBV25-1 to TRBJ2-3, with TRBD2 matching 9 bases. This CDR3 is built from 15 residues. J was trimmed by 5 bases and V by 0 bases; bases with no gene match: 3. From germline, CDR1 is MGHDK and CDR2 SYGVNS. CDR3 sequence reads: CASSEYLAGRDTQYF. The CDR3 DNA is TGTGCCAGCAGTGAATATCTAGCGGGAAGAGATACGCAGTATTTT.